A selection of T cell receptor beta chains follows, all from one sample in a study of CD8+ T cells in alopecia areata. The method was immunoSEQ multiplex PCR; TCRdb's version includes in-frame clones alone and lacks a portion of them. Of some 80,000 clones listed, 60% to 70% are singletons. Sequencing was performed on CD8+ T cells sorted from blood, taken at week 24, from a patient treated with tofacitinib. These TCRs come from a human donor with alopecia areata. Each CDR3 is given with its conserved first and last residue. D genes are given only for firm matches. The size of a clone is reported for some rows only, either as once, few or many, or as a class for expanded clones.

TRBV4-2	TRBJ2-7	15	TRBD2	-	CASSQGLAGGYEQYF	TGTGCCAGCAGCCAAGGGCTAGCGGGGGGTTACGAGCAGTACTTC
TRBV13	TRBJ1-4	16	-	-	CASSFGADGINEKLFF	TGTGCCAGCAGCTTTGGAGCAGACGGAATTAATGAAAAACTGTTTTTT
TRBV30	TRBJ1-2	13	-	-	CAWSIGWGYGYTF	TGTGCCTGGAGCATTGGGTGGGGATATGGCTACACCTTC
TRBV13	TRBJ2-7	12	-	few	CASSERLGEQYF	TGTGCCAGCAGCGAACGGCTAGGCGAGCAGTACTTC
TRBV11-2	TRBJ1-1	16	TRBD1	few	CASSQEFGDRGYEAFF	TGCGCCAGCAGCCAAGAATTTGGGGACAGGGGTTATGAAGCTTTCTTT
TRBV19	TRBJ1-1	14	TRBD1	-	CATSTTGLDTEAFF	TGTGCCACCTCAACGACAGGGTTGGACACTGAAGCTTTCTTT
TRBV6-5	TRBJ2-2	15	TRBD2	-	CASSYSGRGTGELFF	TGTGCCAGCAGTTACTCTGGGAGGGGCACCGGGGAGCTGTTTTTT
TRBV27	TRBJ2-7	13	-	-	CASGTGPLGEQYF	TGTGCCAGCGGCACCGGGCCCCTAGGCGAGCAGTACTTC
TRBV4-3	TRBJ2-7	14	-	-	CASSQGVNFYEQYF	TGCGCCAGCAGCCAAGGGGTTAACTTCTACGAGCAGTACTTC
TRBV14	TRBJ2-3	16	TRBD1	-	CASSQDRTGFTDTQYF	TGTGCCAGCAGCCAAGATCGGACAGGATTCACAGATACGCAGTATTTT